The 13 T cell receptor beta chains below were found in one sample sequenced in a study of identical twins. TCRdb reanalysed the 5' RACE reads using MiXCR and keeps one entry per CDR3 protein. The sample records around 570,000 distinct CDR3 sequences, just under 10% being singletons. The same data also went into a second study, on yellow fever vaccine responses in identical twins.

The specimen was PBMCs. The receptors shown here come from a woman aged 18-30 years in good health.

This clonotype was counted ten times or more. This chain connects TRBV5-1 to TRBJ2-2; 7 nucleotides align to TRBD1. J gave up 4 bases and V 1 base, and 7 bases lay outside the gene matches. The CDR3 has 16 residues. Germline values: CDR1 SGHRS, CDR2 YFSETQ. The CDR3: CASSLYETGSTGELFF. The CDR3 bases are TGCGCCAGCAGCTTGTATGAGACAGGGTCCACCGGGGAGCTGTTTTTT.

This clonotype was counted many times. The V gene is TRBV20-1, the J gene TRBJ2-7; TRBD2 might be the D (7 bases). Trimming shortened V by 6 bases and J by 6 bases, and 21 bases separated the two germline ends. Germline lookup yields CDR1 DFQATT and CDR2 SNEGSKA (reference sequence). This CDR3 comprises 14 residues. For the CDR3, the DNA is TGCAGTGCCCCGGGGGGCATCGGACTTCTCGAGCAGTACTTC. It specifies CSAPGGIGLLEQYF.

CDR3 nucleotide sequence: TGTGCCAGCAGTCGGACAGACGGTACCTATGGCTACACCTTC. Translating gives CASSRTDGTYGYTF. V and J are TRBV12-3 or TRBV12-4 and TRBJ1-2, with TRBD1 as a possible D gene (6 bases). Between the trimmed V and J ends, which lost 5 bases and 4 bases, there was a span of 14 bases. This CDR3 region has 14 residues.

This chain uses TRBV11-2 with TRBJ2-7, with 10 bases that match TRBD2. V lost 1 base, J lost 3 bases, and 12 bases stayed unmatched. CDR3 length equals 18 residues. Germline V CDR1 and CDR2: SGHAT, FQNNGV. The CDR3 region has the DNA TGTGCCAGCAGCTTAGTAACTAGCGGGAAATTCGGGAGCTACGAGCAGTACTTC. As protein: CASSLVTSGKFGSYEQYF.

The chain employs TRBV29-1 and TRBJ2-2; possibly TRBD1 or TRBD2 for D (5 bases each). The CDR3 is 13 residues long. CDR1 and CDR2 (germline): SQVTM, ANQGSEA. Trimming removed 7 bases at V and 3 bases at J, with 12 bases between. The CDR3 DNA is TGCAGCGGCATAGAGGGGTACACCGGGGAGCTGTTTTTT. It translates to CSGIEGYTGELFF.

The V gene is TRBV6-1, the J gene TRBJ1-5, with 8 bases aligning to TRBD1. Germline V gives CDR1 MNHNS, CDR2 SASEGT. V trimming: 5 bases; J trimming: 4 bases; junction bases outside the gene matches: 7. The CDR3 runs to 15 residues. As DNA, the CDR3 is TGTGCCAGCAGTCAGTACAGGGGGAGTAATCAGCCCCAGCATTTT. It codes for CASSQYRGSNQPQHF.

J is TRBJ2-2 and V is TRBV7-9; D is undetermined. CDR1 and CDR2 (germline): SEHNR, FQNEAQ (reference sequence). The CDR3 totals 13 residues. Trimming shortened V by 4 bases and J by 4 bases, and 7 bases separated the two germline ends. For the CDR3, the DNA is TGTGCCAGCAGCTCACTTGTCACCGGGGAGCTGTTTTTT. As protein: CASSSLVTGELFF.

This clonotype showed up just a few times. The chain joins TRBV2 to TRBJ2-1; 16 bases are shared with TRBD2. Germline V gene lookup returns CDR1 SNHLY and CDR2 FYNNEI. The V gene end was trimmed by 9 bases and the J gene end by 0 bases; junction bases not matched to a gene: 5. This CDR3 has 17 amino acids. CDR3 region: CASPGLAGGSSYNEQFF. The CDR3 DNA reads as TGTGCCAGTCCGGGACTAGCGGGGGGGAGCTCCTACAATGAGCAGTTCTTC.

This clonotype was picked up many times. One end of the junction fails to match germline, which may point to a read error. The gene calls are TRBV20-1 and TRBJ2-7; 10 bases agree with TRBD2. Germline CDR1 is DFQATT and CDR2 is SNEGSKA (reference sequence). The CDR3 runs to 11 residues. CDR3 in amino acids: CSARVLAGAHF. CDR3 nucleotide sequence: TGCAGTGCTAGAGTGCTAGCGGGGGCGCATTTC.

The chain joins TRBV20-1 to TRBJ2-3; 7 bases are shared with TRBD2. In germline, CDR1 is DFQATT, CDR2 SNEGSKA (reference sequence). The junction had 12 bases not matched to a gene; V was cut back by 6 bases and J by 6 bases. The CDR3 length is 14 residues. CDR3 DNA: TGCAGTGCACGGACTAGTCTTTCATACGATACGCAGTATTTT. Protein sequence: CSARTSLSYDTQYF.

Only a few counts were recorded for this clonotype. This rearrangement joins TRBV7-2 to TRBJ1-2; possibly TRBD1 for D (5 bases). The V gene lost 1 base and the J gene lost 5 bases, with 11 bases spanning the gap. The germline CDR1 and CDR2 sequences are SGHTA and FQGNSA. This CDR3 comprises 14 residues. The CDR3 DNA follows: TGTGCCAGCAGCTTAGGTAGAGGGGCATATGGCTACACCTTC. Translated: CASSLGRGAYGYTF.

This clonotype has just a few counts. The chain links TRBV19 to TRBJ2-1; D possibly uses TRBD1 or TRBD2 (5 bases each). Between the trimmed V and J ends, which lost 0 bases and 12 bases, there was a span of 12 bases. The germline CDR1 and CDR2 sequences are LNHDA and SQIVND (reference sequence). The CDR3 contains 13 residues. CDR3 DNA: TGTGCCAGTAGTATAGATGGGCAGGGAGTGCAGTTCTTC. Protein sequence: CASSIDGQGVQFF.

The gene calls are TRBV24-1 and TRBJ2-2; D might be TRBD1 or TRBD2, each matching 6 bases. The length of the CDR3 is 15 residues. The V end lost 10 bases, the J end lost 0 bases, and 14 bases lay between the germline ends. The germline gives CDR1 KGHDR, CDR2 SFDVKD. The CDR3, as DNA: TGTGCCACGGGGGGCGGCAGGTCGAACACCGGGGAGCTGTTTTTT. Translated, it gives CATGGGRSNTGELFF.